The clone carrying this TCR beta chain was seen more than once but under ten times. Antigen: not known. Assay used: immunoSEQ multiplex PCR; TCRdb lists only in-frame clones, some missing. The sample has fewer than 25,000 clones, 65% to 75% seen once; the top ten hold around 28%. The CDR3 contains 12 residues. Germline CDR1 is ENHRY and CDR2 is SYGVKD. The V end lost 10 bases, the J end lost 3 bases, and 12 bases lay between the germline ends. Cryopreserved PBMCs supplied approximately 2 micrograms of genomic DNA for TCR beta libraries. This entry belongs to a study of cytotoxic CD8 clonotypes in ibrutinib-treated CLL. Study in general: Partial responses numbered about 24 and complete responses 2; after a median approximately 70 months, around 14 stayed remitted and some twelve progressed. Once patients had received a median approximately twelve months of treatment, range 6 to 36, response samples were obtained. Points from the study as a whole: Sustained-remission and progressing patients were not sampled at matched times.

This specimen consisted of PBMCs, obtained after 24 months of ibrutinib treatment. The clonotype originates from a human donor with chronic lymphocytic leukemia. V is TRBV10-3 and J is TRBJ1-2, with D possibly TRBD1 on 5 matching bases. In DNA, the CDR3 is TGTGCCACCAGAATGGGGGACTATGGCTACACCTTC. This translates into CATRMGDYGYTF.